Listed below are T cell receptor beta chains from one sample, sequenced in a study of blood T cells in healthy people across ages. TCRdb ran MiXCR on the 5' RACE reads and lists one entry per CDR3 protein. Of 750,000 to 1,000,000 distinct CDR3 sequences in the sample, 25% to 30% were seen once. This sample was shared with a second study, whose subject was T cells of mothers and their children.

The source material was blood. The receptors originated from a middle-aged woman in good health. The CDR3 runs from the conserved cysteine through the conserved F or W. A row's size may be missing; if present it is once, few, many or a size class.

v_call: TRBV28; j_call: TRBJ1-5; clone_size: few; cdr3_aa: CASSPTGVGDNQPQHF
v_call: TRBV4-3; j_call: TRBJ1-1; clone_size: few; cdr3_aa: CASSQRGAGGTEAFF
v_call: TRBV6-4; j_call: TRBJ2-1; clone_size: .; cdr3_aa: CASSEQGGDNEQFF
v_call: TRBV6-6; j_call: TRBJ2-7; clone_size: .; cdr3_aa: CACSYSKTDEQYF
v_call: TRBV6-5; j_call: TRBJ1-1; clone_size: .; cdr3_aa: CASALDRANTEAFF
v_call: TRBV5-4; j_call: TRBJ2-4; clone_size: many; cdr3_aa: CASSLVGAKNIQYF
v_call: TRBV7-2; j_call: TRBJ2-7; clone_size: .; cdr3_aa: CASTHGLGYEQYF
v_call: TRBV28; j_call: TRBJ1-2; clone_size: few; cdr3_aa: CACLRRGSGYTF
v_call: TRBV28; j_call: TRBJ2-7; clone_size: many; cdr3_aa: CASSLRSYEQYF
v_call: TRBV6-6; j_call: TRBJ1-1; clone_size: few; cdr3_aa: CASSYLQGAEAFF
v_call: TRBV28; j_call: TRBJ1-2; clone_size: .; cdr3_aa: CVSSTGGDYGYTF
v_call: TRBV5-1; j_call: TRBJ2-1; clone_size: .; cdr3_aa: CASSLSQGTVNEQFF
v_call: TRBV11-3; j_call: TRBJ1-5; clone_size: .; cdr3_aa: CASSLDPGEVGQPQHF
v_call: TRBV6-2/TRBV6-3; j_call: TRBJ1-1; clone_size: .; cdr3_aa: CASSGNRMNTEAFF
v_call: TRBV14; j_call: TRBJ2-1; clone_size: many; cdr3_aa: CASSQGGNNEQFF
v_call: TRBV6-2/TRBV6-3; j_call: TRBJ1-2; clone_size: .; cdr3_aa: CASSYSGTGYTF
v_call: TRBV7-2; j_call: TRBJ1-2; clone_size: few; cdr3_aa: CASSLEGQDGCTF
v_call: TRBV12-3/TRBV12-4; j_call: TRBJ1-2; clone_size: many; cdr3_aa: CASRPSQGANYGYTF
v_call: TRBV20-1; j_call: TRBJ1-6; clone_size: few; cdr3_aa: CSARPESPYNSPLHF
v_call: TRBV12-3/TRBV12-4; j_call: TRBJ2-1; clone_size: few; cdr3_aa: CASSHRDWDRGHEQFF
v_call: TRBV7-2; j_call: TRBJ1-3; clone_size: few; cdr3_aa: CASSLGTGAGNTIYF
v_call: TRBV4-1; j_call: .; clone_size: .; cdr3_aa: CASSHIGGGSETQYF
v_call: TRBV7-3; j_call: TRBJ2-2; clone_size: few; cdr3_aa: CASSLDNANTGELFF
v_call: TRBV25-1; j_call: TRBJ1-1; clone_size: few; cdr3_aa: CASGEREGNTEAFF
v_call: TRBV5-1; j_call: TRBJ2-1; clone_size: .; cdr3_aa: CASSSKRPDNEQFF
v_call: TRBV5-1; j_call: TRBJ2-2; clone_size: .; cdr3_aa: CASSLPGTNTGELFF
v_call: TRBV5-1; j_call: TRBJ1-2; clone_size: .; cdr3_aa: CASSLSGQGGSYGYTF
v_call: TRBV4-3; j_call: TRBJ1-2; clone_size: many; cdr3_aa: CASSQVQGDYGYTF
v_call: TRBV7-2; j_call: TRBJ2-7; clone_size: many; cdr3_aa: CASSLYLGTSEQYF
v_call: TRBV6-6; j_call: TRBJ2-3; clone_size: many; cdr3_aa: CASGLAYTDTQYF
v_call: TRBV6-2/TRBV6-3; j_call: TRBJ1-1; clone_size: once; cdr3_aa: CASRHDRPAGAFF
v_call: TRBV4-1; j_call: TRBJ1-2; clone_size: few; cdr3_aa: CASSQARRTNYGYTF
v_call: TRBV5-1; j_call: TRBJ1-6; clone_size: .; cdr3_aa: CASSWGVKGSPLHF
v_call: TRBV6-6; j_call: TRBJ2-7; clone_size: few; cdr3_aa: CASSYGQGATYERYF
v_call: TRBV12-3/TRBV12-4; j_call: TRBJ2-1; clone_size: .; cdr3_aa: CASTTQPQGSNEQFF
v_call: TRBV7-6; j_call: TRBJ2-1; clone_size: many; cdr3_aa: CASSAGLAGHEQFF